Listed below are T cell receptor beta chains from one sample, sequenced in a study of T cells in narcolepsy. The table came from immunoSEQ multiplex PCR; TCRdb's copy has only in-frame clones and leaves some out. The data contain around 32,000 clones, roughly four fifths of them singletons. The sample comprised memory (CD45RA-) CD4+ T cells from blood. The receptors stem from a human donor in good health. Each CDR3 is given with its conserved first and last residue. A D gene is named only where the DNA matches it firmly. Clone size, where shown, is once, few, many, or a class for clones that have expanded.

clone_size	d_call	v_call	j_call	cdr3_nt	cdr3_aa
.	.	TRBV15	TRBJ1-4	TGTGCCACCAGCAGATTCCGGGACACTGAAAAACTGTTTTTT	CATSRFRDTEKLFF
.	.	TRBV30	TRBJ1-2	TGTGCCTGGGCGCTGACAGCGAACTATGGCTACACCTTC	CAWALTANYGYTF
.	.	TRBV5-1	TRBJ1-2	TGCGCCAGCAGCTTGGACCCCCCATCGAACTATGGCTACACCTTC	CASSLDPPSNYGYTF
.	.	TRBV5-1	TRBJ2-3	TGCGCCAGCAGCTTGGGCTCTGCCGAAGATACGCAGTATTTT	CASSLGSAEDTQYF
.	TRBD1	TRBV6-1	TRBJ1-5	TGTGCCAGCAGTGCCGGGACAGGGGTTAATCAGCCCCAGCATTTT	CASSAGTGVNQPQHF
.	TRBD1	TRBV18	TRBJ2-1	TGTGCCAGCTCACTCGGACAGGGTGGGGTAAATGAGCAGTTCTTC	CASSLGQGGVNEQFF
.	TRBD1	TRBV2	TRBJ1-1	TGTGCCAGCAATATTCGGGACAGCACTGAAGCTTTCTTT	CASNIRDSTEAFF
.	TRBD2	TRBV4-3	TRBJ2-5	TGCGCCAGCAGCCAAGATCTATTAACGGCTAGCGGGGTGGGACCGCGAGAGACCCAGTACTTC	CASSQDLLTASGVGPRETQYF
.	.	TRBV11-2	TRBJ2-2	TGTGCCAGCAGCTTAGCTTCGGGTAGGAGGGGCCCCACCGGGGAGCTGTTTTTT	CASSLASGRRGPTGELFF
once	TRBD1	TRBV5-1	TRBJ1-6	TGCGCCAGCAGCACGGTGACAGGGGGCAATTCACCCCTCCACTTT	CASSTVTGGNSPLHF
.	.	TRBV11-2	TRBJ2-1	TGTGCCAGCAAAGCTTTTCCACCAGGCGAAAGGAGAGACAATGAGCAGTTCTTC	CASKAFPPGERRDNEQFF
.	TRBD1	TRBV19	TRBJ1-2	TGTGCCAGTAGTATAGACAGGGGGAGAACAACAATCTATGGCTACACCTTC	CASSIDRGRTTIYGYTF
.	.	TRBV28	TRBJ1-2	TGTGCCAGCAGTTCCCAGGGTCGCTATGGCTACACCTTC	CASSSQGRYGYTF
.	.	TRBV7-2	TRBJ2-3	TGTGCCAGCAGCCTACTGGGGGGCACAGATACGCAGTATTTT	CASSLLGGTDTQYF
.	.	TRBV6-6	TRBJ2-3	TGTGCCAGCAGTTACCGGGCCGTCACAGATACGCAGTATTTT	CASSYRAVTDTQYF
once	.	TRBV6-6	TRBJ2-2	TGTGCCAGCAGCGGGGACCTGAACACCGGGGAGCTGTTTTTT	CASSGDLNTGELFF
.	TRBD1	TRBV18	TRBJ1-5	TGTGCCAGCTCACTTACAGAGACAGGGGGCAATCAGCCCCAGCATTTT	CASSLTETGGNQPQHF
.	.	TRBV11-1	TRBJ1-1	TGTGCCAGCAGCTTACACAGGTTGAACACTGAAGCTTTCTTT	CASSLHRLNTEAFF
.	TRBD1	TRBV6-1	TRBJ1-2	TGTGCCAGCAGCAGTAGACAGGGGAAAGGTGGCTACACCTTC	CASSSRQGKGGYTF
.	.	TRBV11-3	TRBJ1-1	TGTGCCAGCAGCTTAAGACGGGGCACTGAAGCTTTCTTT	CASSLRRGTEAFF
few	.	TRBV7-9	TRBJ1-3	TGTGCCAGCAGCTGGGACGCCCCTATGAGCTCTGGAAACACCATATATTTT	CASSWDAPMSSGNTIYF
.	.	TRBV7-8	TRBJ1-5	TGTGCCAGCAGCGCCCGGGACAACAATCAGCCCCAGCATTTT	CASSARDNNQPQHF
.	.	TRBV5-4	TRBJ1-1	TGTGCCAGCAGCTTGGGTGGACTTCCCGGAGGACAGGCTTTCTTT	CASSLGGLPGGQAFF
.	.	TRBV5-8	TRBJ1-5	TGTGCCAGCAGCTTGGGGCAGGGACTAAATCAGCCCCAGCATTTT	CASSLGQGLNQPQHF
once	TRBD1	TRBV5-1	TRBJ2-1	TGCGCCAGCAGTGTACAAGGACAGGGTAACGGTGAGCAGTTCTTC	CASSVQGQGNGEQFF
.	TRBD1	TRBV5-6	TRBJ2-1	TGTGCCAGCAGCTGGGGGACAGGAGAAAATTACAATGAGCAGTTCTTC	CASSWGTGENYNEQFF
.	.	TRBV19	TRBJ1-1	TGTGCCAGTAGTATCCAGGGAACGAACACTGAAGCTTTCTTT	CASSIQGTNTEAFF
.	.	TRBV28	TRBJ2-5	TGTGCCAGCAGTTTAGGTTGGTGGGAGACCCAGTACTTC	CASSLGWWETQYF
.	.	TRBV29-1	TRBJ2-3	TGCAGCGTTGAAGGACTTCCCAGGGGAGATACGCAGTATTTT	CSVEGLPRGDTQYF
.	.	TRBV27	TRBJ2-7	TGTGCCACTCGGACAGCTAGCTCCTACGAGCAGTACTTC	CATRTASSYEQYF
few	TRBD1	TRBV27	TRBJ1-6	TGTGCCAGCGGAGCCCGACAGGGGAACTATAATTCACCCCTCCACTTT	CASGARQGNYNSPLHF
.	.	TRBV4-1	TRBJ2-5	TGCGCCAGCAGCCACGGGCGGGCAGCTGAAGAGACCCAGTACTTC	CASSHGRAAEETQYF
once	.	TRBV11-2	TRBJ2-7	TGTGCCAGCAGCTACCAGATCGGGGGTTTCTACGAGCAGTACTTC	CASSYQIGGFYEQYF
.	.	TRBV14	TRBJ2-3	TGTGCCAGCAGCTCAGGGGCTAGCGGAGGGGTAGATACGCAGTATTTT	CASSSGASGGVDTQYF
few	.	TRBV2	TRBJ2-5	TGTGCCAGCAGCATGAGACCGGAGACCCAGTACTTC	CASSMRPETQYF
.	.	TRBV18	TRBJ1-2	TGTGCCAGCTCCCAACCGGGCCCGGAGATTGGCTACACCTTC	CASSQPGPEIGYTF
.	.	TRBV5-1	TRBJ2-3	TGCGCCAGCAGCTTGGATGGGGGACGAGGAACGCAGTATTTT	CASSLDGGRGTQYF
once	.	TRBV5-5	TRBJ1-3	TGTGCCAGCAGCTTGGTTCGGGGAAAATCTGGAAACACCATATATTTT	CASSLVRGKSGNTIYF
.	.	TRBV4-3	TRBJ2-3	TGCGCCAGCAGCCAAGATTTCGGGGTAAGGGCAGATACGCAGTATTTT	CASSQDFGVRADTQYF
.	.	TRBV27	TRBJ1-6	TGTGCCAGCAGTTTGTTGGGGGGTAATTCACCCCTCCACTTT	CASSLLGGNSPLHF
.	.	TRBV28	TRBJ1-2	TGTGCCAGCAGTTTTGAGTCTGGGCCGGGCTACACCTTC	CASSFESGPGYTF
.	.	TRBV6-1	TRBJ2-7	TGTGCCACCCGAATAGGGCCCTCCTACGAGCAGTACTTC	CATRIGPSYEQYF
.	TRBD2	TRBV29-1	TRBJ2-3	TGCAGCGTTGCCCGACTAGCCTTCACAGATACGCAGTATTTT	CSVARLAFTDTQYF
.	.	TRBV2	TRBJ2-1	TGTGCCAGCAGTTCCACACACAATGAGCAGTTCTTC	CASSSTHNEQFF
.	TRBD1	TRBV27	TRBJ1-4	TGTGCCAGCAGTACCAGACAGGGGGGTAATGAAAAACTGTTTTTT	CASSTRQGGNEKLFF
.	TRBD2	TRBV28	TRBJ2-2	TGTGCCAGCAGTTCGGTCGGACTAGCGTCCGGGGAGCTGTTTTTT	CASSSVGLASGELFF
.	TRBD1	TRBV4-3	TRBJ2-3	TGCGCCAGCAGCCAAGAGGGACAGGGGGCCGCAGATACGCAGTATTTT	CASSQEGQGAADTQYF
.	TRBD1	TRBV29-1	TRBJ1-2	TGCAGCGTCGCACAGGGGGCTAACTATGGCTACACCTTC	CSVAQGANYGYTF
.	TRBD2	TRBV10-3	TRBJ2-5	TGTGCCATCAGTGAGCCGGGACTAATGAAGACCCAGTACTTC	CAISEPGLMKTQYF
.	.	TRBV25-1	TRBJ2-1	TGTGCCAGCCGCCCCCCGGGCAATGAGCAGTTCTTC	CASRPPGNEQFF
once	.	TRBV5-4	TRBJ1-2	TGTGCCAGCAGCCCAAGGACGGAGAACTATGGCTACACCTTC	CASSPRTENYGYTF
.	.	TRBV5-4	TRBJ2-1	TGTGCCAGCAGCTTCGAAAGCTCCTACAATGAGCAGTTCTTC	CASSFESSYNEQFF
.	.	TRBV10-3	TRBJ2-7	TGTGCCATCAGTGAGCTCATGCCCATTGAGGGGTTCGAGCAGTACTTC	CAISELMPIEGFEQYF
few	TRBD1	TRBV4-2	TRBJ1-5	TGTGCCAGCAGCCAAGGGGGGACAGGACATAGCAATCAGCCCCAGCATTTT	CASSQGGTGHSNQPQHF